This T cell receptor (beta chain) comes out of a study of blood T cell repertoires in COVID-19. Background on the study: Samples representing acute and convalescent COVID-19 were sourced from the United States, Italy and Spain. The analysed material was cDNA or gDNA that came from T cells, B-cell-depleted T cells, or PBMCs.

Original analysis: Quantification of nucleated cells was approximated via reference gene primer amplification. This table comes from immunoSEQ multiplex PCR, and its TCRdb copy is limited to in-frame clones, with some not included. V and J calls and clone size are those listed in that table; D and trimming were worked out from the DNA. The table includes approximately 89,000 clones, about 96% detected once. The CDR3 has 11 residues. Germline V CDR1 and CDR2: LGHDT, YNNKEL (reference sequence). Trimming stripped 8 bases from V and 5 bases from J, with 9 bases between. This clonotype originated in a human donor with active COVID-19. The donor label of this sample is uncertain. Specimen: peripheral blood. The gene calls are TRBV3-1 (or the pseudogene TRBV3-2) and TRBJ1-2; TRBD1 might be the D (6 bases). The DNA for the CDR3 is TGTGCCAGCGGCGGACAGTATGGCTACACCTTC. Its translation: CASGGQYGYTF.